Shown below are 28 T cell receptor beta chains from a single sample sequenced in a study of blood T cell repertoires in COVID-19. The repertoire was sequenced with immunoSEQ multiplex PCR; TCRdb's copy has only in-frame clones and lacks some. The table shows just over 650,000 clones, with just under 90% occurring only once. The sequenced sample was peripheral blood. Source of these receptors: a woman under 30 with acute or convalescent COVID-19.

The count of this clone is one. V and J are TRBV2 and TRBJ1-5; TRBD1 is a possible D gene (5 bases). The germline gives CDR1 SNHLY, CDR2 FYNNEI. This CDR3 has 14 residues. V lost 6 bases and J 2 bases, leaving 11 bases between the germline ends. Here the CDR3 DNA reads TGTGCCAGCAGAAGGGGCCGGGGCAATCAGCCCCAGCATTTT. This sequence encodes CASRRGRGNQPQHF.

This clone was seen only a few times. The chain employs TRBV12-3 or TRBV12-4 and TRBJ1-5, with D unresolved. Trimming pared 6 bases from V and 9 bases from J, leaving 9 bases between. This CDR3 comprises 11 residues. The CDR3 DNA reads TGTGCCAGCAGGTTATCGGGGCCCCAGCATTTT. Its translation: CASRLSGPQHF.

The genes are TRBV13 and TRBJ2-7, with D tentatively TRBD2 (6 bases). The V gene's germline CDR1 is PRHDT and CDR2 FYEKMQ (reference sequence). The CDR3 totals 11 residues. Trimming stripped 5 bases from V and 4 bases from J, with 6 bases between. The DNA of the CDR3 is TGTGCCAGCAGCGGGGGGTACGAGCAGTACTTC. Its protein is CASSGGYEQYF.

J is TRBJ1-2 and V is TRBV4-3; D may be TRBD1 (5 bases). Germline CDR1 reads LGHNA; CDR2 reads YSLEER. V was trimmed by 2 bases and J by 3 bases, leaving 10 bases between them. The length of the CDR3 is 14 residues. CDR3 loop: CASSQTGGYYGYTF. As DNA, the CDR3 is TGCGCCAGCAGCCAAACCGGGGGATACTATGGCTACACCTTC.

V usage is TRBV9 and J usage is TRBJ2-1, with TRBD2 matching over 15 bases. Losses at the gene ends were 0 bases for V and 8 bases for J; bases not matched to a gene: 6. The CDR3 covers 17 residues. CDR1 is SGDLS and CDR2 is YYNGEE in the germline V gene. CDR3 amino acids: CASSVVGTSGGSDEQFF. The CDR3, as DNA: TGTGCCAGCAGCGTAGTGGGGACTAGCGGGGGGAGCGATGAGCAGTTCTTC.

V gene TRBV9 combines with J gene TRBJ2-7; the D gene is possibly TRBD1 (5 bases). V was trimmed by 4 bases and J by 3 bases, leaving 17 bases between them. Germline lookup yields CDR1 SGDLS and CDR2 YYNGEE. The CDR3 runs to 15 residues. The CDR3 DNA reads as TGTGCCAGCAGCCCCCACCCCAGACAGTTCTACGAGCAGTACTTC. This sequence encodes CASSPHPRQFYEQYF.

The gene calls are TRBV3-1 (or the pseudogene TRBV3-2) and TRBJ2-7; D possibly corresponds to TRBD1 (7 bases). Germline loops: CDR1 LGHDT, CDR2 YNNKEL (reference sequence). CDR3 length: 15 residues. The V and J ends lost 3 bases and 1 base respectively, with 13 bases between them. CDR3 in amino acids: CASSHARGQSYEQYF. CDR3 nucleotide sequence: TGTGCCAGCAGCCACGCGCGGGGACAGTCCTACGAGCAGTACTTC.

CDR3 nucleotides: TGTGCCAGCAGCTTAAAGTCCGGGACAGGACACAATGAGCAGTTCTTC. Protein: CASSLKSGTGHNEQFF. The chain employs TRBV7-3 and TRBJ2-1, with 8 bases aligning to TRBD1. The CDR3 extends over 16 amino acids. Germline loops: CDR1 SGHTA, CDR2 FQGTGA. Trimming cost V 1 base and J 5 bases; bases outside gene matches: 7.

The gene calls are TRBV28 and TRBJ1-2, with 9 bases aligning to TRBD1. With V trimmed by 6 bases and J by 8 bases, 7 bases remained unmatched. The CDR3 length is 13 residues. Germline assignment: CDR1 MDHEN and CDR2 SYDVKM. CDR3 sequence (DNA): TGTGCCAGCAGAGATGGGACAGGGCAAGGCTACACCTTC. It encodes CASRDGTGQGYTF.

V is TRBV5-1 and J is TRBJ1-3; perhaps TRBD1 as D (5 bases). Trimming took off 0 bases at V and 0 bases at J, with 7 bases between the two ends. The germline V gene encodes CDR1 SGHRS and CDR2 YFSETQ. The CDR3 contains 15 residues. CDR3 DNA sequence: TGCGCCAGCAGCTTGGACGGGGGCTCTGGAAACACCATATATTTT. Translating gives CASSLDGGSGNTIYF.

This chain joins TRBV5-4 and TRBJ2-2, with 8 bases lining up with TRBD1. The CDR3 spans 16 residues. Germline CDR1 SGHNT, CDR2 YYREEE (reference sequence). Germline trimming cut 4 bases from V and 4 bases from J; bases unmatched to any gene: 9. CDR3 region: CASSPRTTGGTGELFF. In nucleotides, the CDR3 is TGTGCCAGCAGCCCGCGGACTACAGGGGGCACCGGGGAGCTGTTTTTT.

The chain has TRBV7-2 and TRBJ1-2; D ambiguous. The CDR3 is made up of 15 amino acids. Germline CDR1 and CDR2: SGHTA and FQGNSA. Trimming pared 6 bases from V and 8 bases from J, leaving 22 bases between. CDR3 protein: CASSPQAGSIDGYTF. The CDR3 DNA is TGTGCCAGCAGTCCCCAAGCGGGGAGTATTGACGGCTACACCTTC.

The chain is built from TRBV6-5 and TRBJ1-2; 8 nucleotides line up with TRBD1. Germline CDR1 and CDR2: MNHEY and SVGAGI. The CDR3 loop spans 15 amino acids. V was clipped by 2 bases and J by 5 bases; unmatched bases: 7. CDR3 nucleotides: TGTGCCAGCAGTTACCGCGGGACAGGAGGGTATGGCTACACCTTC. Its translation: CASSYRGTGGYGYTF.

The gene calls are TRBV28 and TRBJ1-5, with D possibly matching TRBD1 (6 bases). Looked up from germline, CDR1 is MDHEN and CDR2 is SYDVKM. The CDR3 is made up of 13 amino acids. V lost 5 bases and J 5 bases, leaving 10 bases between the germline ends. The CDR3 sequence is CASSPQGDQPQHF. The CDR3 region has the DNA TGTGCCAGCAGTCCACAGGGTGATCAGCCCCAGCATTTT.

The chain combines TRBV18 with TRBJ1-2, with TRBD1 matching 9 bases. CDR3 length: 14 residues. With V trimmed by 5 bases and J by 4 bases, 5 bases remained unmatched. Germline V gene data show CDR1 as KGHSH and CDR2 as LQKENI. As DNA, the CDR3 is TGTGCCAGCTCAGTTACAGGGGGCCTCTATGGCTACACCTTC. This codes for CASSVTGGLYGYTF.

The rearrangement joins TRBV2 to TRBJ1-5, with D possibly being TRBD1 (6 bases). The CDR3 consists of 15 residues. V gave up 6 bases and J gave up 5 bases, with 17 bases separating them. The germline CDR1 and CDR2 sequences are SNHLY and FYNNEI. The CDR3 loop is CASRVLPGGYQPQHF. The CDR3 nucleotides are TGTGCCAGCAGAGTCCTCCCGGGGGGCTATCAGCCCCAGCATTTT.

This CDR3 reads CAWSWTGLNTEAFF. As DNA, the CDR3 is TGTGCCTGGAGTTGGACAGGGCTGAACACTGAAGCTTTCTTT. The chain employs TRBV30 and TRBJ1-1; 8 nucleotides align to TRBD1. V was clipped by 2 bases and J by 0 bases; unmatched bases: 2. The CDR3 is 14 amino acids. Germline loops: CDR1 GTSNPN, CDR2 SVGIG (reference sequence).

The count of this clone is one. The chain couples TRBV15 to TRBJ1-3; D call uncertain. CDR1 and CDR2 from the germline V gene are LNHNV and YYDKDF (reference sequence). The CDR3 length is 15 residues. V gave up 6 bases and J gave up 0 bases, with 12 bases separating them. The CDR3 protein is CATSESLNSGNTIYF. The CDR3 nucleotides are TGTGCCACCAGTGAGTCCCTGAACTCTGGAAACACCATATATTTT.

The chain uses TRBV7-2 and TRBJ2-4; TRBD2 might be the D (5 bases). Per the germline V gene, CDR1 is SGHTA and CDR2 is FQGNSA. V lost 3 bases and J 6 bases, leaving 18 bases between the germline ends. This CDR3 spans 16 amino acids. The CDR3 nucleotides read TGTGCCAGCAGCTTGCGACCCGACACGAGCGGAAACATTCAGTACTTC. It codes for CASSLRPDTSGNIQYF.

The CDR3 loop reads CASTAGSYNSPLHF. The CDR3 DNA is TGTGCCAGCACCGCAGGCTCCTATAATTCACCCCTCCACTTT. The rearrangement joins TRBV25-1 to TRBJ1-6, with unresolved D. Per germline, CDR1 MGHDK and CDR2 SYGVNS. The CDR3 length is 14 residues. The V end lost 7 bases, the J end lost 0 bases, and 7 bases lay between the germline ends.

This clone was detected only a few times. Other nucleotide sequences in the sample specify the same CDR3. This chain's CDR3 is CASSQGRNQPQHF. CDR3 nucleotide sequence: TGCGCCAGCAGCCAGGGCCGTAATCAGCCCCAGCATTTT. This chain uses TRBV4-1 with TRBJ1-5; D uncertain. V gave up 3 bases and J gave up 4 bases, with 7 bases separating them. Germline V gene lookup returns CDR1 MGHRA and CDR2 YSYEKL. The CDR3 spans 13 residues.

This chain connects TRBV14 to TRBJ1-5; the match to TRBD1 covers 7 bases. The germline CDR1 and CDR2 sequences are SGHDN and FVKESK. The CDR3 has 22 residues. V trimming: 3 bases; J trimming: 0 bases; junction bases outside the gene matches: 23. CDR3 residues: CASSHHTLPGGPLLYSNQPQHF. DNA for the CDR3: TGTGCCAGCAGCCACCATACTCTTCCAGGGGGACCCCTATTATATAGCAATCAGCCCCAGCATTTT.

This chain connects TRBV21-1 to TRBJ2-3; the table's D call, TRBD2, was not checked against the DNA. TRBV21-1 counts as a pseudogene. This CDR3 is 16 amino acids long. The CDR3 region is CASSKVGKRAGDTQYF. For the CDR3, the DNA is TGTGCCAGCAGCAAAGTAGGGAAGCGCGCGGGAGATACGCAGTATTTT.

The chain uses TRBV12-3 or TRBV12-4 and TRBJ1-5, with 9 bases that match TRBD1. V lost 8 bases, J lost 6 bases, and 2 bases stayed unmatched. The CDR3 covers 12 residues. The CDR3 nucleotides read TGTGCCAGCGGGACAGGGACTCAGCCCCAGCATTTT. Translated, it gives CASGTGTQPQHF.

The gene calls are TRBV11-2 and TRBJ2-3, with TRBD1 identical over 9 bases. CDR3 length: 14 residues. J gave up 8 bases and V 4 bases, and 7 bases lay outside the gene matches. Per the germline V gene, CDR1 is SGHAT and CDR2 is FQNNGV. CDR3 coding DNA: TGTGCCAGCAGCTCCCCGGGACAGGGAGGTACGCAGTATTTT. Translated: CASSSPGQGGTQYF.

The V gene is TRBV7-2, the J gene TRBJ1-2, with 12 bases lining up with TRBD1. Germline V gene sequence: CDR1 SGHTA, CDR2 FQGNSA. The CDR3 extends over 17 amino acids. The V gene end was trimmed by 1 base and the J gene end by 8 bases; junction bases not matched to a gene: 11. CDR3 DNA sequence: TGTGCCAGCAGCTTAGATTTCTGGGACAGGGGGCCTCGCGGCTACACCTTC. It specifies CASSLDFWDRGPRGYTF.

This sequence joins TRBV7-2 and TRBJ2-2; 8 bases agree with TRBD1. Germline V CDR1 and CDR2: SGHTA, FQGNSA. V lost 0 bases to trimming and J lost 4 bases; unmatched junction nucleotides: 4. The CDR3 covers 16 residues. In DNA, the CDR3 is TGTGCCAGCAGCTTAGCCGGGACAGGCATCACCGGGGAGCTGTTTTTT. Amino acid sequence: CASSLAGTGITGELFF.

Only one count was recorded for this clone. The rearrangement uses TRBV5-1 and TRBJ1-2; 9 bases are shared with TRBD1. CDR3 size: 11 residues. Germline V gene sequence: CDR1 SGHRS, CDR2 YFSETQ. The CDR3 DNA follows: TGCGCAGAACAGGGGGCCCATGGCTACACCTTC. Translated: CAEQGAHGYTF.